Only a few counts were recorded for the clone carrying this T cell receptor (beta chain). The germline V and J ends were trimmed by 0 bases and 0 bases, with 5 bases remaining between them. In germline, CDR1 is MNHEY, CDR2 SVGAGI. This CDR3 comprises 14 residues. These data come from a study of cytomegalovirus exposure and HLA in healthy donors. A multiplex PCR was run with 60 Vbeta primers and 13 Jbeta primers. Sequencing used immunoSEQ multiplex PCR; TCRdb keeps in-frame clones, though not all of them. The table has about 140,000 clones, 82% seen once. The source material was PBMCs. The J gene is TRBJ1-1, the V gene TRBV6-5; D is unclear. This TCR was recovered from a man in his thirties or forties in good health and CMV-seropositive. CDR3 DNA sequence: TGTGCCAGCAGTTACTCGAGGGTGAACACTGAAGCTTTCTTT. Protein: CASSYSRVNTEAFF.